This T cell receptor (beta chain) was found in a study of blood T cell repertoires in COVID-19. On the study more broadly: PBMCs, B-cell-depleted T cells, or T cells were the source of the cDNA or gDNA that made up the material.

Per the original data handling: Amplification of reference gene primers was used by the study to estimate nucleated cell counts. This table comes from immunoSEQ multiplex PCR, and its TCRdb copy is limited to in-frame clones, with some not included. V and J calls and clone size come straight from that table; D and trimming were deduced from the DNA. This table holds fewer than 90,000 clones, around 90% found once. CDR3 size: 14 residues. Germline CDR1 SQVTM, CDR2 ANQGSEA. V lost 6 bases and J lost 7; bases outside the gene matches: 10. The J gene is TRBJ1-4, the V gene TRBV29-1, with 8 bases aligning to TRBD1. This TCR came from a human donor in a cohort sampled during active COVID-19. The material sequenced was peripheral blood. The CDR3, as DNA: TGCAGCGTCCTACCCCAGGGGGCCGTTGAAAAACTGTTTTTT. It translates to CSVLPQGAVEKLFF.